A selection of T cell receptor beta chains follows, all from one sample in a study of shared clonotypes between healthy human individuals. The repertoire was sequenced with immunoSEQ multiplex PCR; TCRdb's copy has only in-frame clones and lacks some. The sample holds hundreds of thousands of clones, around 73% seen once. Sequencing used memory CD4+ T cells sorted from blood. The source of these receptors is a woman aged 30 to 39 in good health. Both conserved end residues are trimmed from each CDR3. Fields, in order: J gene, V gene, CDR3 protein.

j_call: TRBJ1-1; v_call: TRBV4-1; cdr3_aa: ASSPGGNTEAF
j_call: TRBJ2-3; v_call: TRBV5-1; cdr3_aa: ASSISGQWSDTQY
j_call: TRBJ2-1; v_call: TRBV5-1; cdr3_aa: ASSSDSSSYNEQF
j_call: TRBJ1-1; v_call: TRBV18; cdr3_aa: ASSPVRAGDTEAF
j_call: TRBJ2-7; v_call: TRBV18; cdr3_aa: ASSPRTSGTTYEQY
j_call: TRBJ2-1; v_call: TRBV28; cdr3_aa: ASRHGRGYEDNEQF
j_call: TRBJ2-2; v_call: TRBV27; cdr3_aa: ASSSGALNTGELF
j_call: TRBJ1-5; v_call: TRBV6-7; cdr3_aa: ASSYGLGGNQPQH
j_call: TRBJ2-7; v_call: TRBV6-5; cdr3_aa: ASSYSSGSYEQY
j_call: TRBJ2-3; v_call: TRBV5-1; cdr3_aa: ASSDRQTRGGTQY
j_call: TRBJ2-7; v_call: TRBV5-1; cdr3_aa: ASSAASGMYEQY
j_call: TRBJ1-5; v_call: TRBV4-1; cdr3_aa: ASSQDQGPSFAQH
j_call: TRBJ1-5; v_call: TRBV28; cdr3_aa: ASSTDYSNQPQH
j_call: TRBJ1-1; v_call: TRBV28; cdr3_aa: ASSLNRIQAF
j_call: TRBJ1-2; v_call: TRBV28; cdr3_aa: ASSSPKGADYGYT
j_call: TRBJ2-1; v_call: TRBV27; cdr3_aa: LLAGVPGDEQF
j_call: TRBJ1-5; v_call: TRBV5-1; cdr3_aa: ASSPGLEVNQPQH
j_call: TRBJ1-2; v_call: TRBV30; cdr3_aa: AWNQGAGGYT
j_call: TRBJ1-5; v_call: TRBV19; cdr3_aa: ASSPDRGGNQPQH
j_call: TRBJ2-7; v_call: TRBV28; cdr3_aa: ASSETSGRFEQY
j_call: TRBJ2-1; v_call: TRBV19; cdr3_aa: ASNPDRGLPF
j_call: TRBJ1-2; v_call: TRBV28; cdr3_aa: ASTFMRGAYGYT
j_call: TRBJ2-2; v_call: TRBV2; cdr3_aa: ASRAWAGRTYTGELF
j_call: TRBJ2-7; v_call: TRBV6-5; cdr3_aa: ASSSGLLTYEQY
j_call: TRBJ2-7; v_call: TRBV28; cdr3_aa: ASSSGQSYEQY